Listed below are T cell receptor beta chains from one sample, sequenced in a study of T cells after yellow fever vaccination. Each CDR3 protein is one row after TCRdb ran MiXCR on the 5' RACE reads. The sample shows about 180,000 distinct CDR3 sequences, roughly 6.4% of them seen only once. The sequences come from CD4+ T cells sorted from PBMCs, collected on the day of the first yellow fever vaccination. These receptors were taken from a man aged 18 to 30 who received the YFV17D yellow fever vaccine. Each CDR3 is given with its conserved first and last residue. A D gene is named only where the DNA matches it firmly. Size is stated for part of the rows, as once, few or many counts, or as a class when the clone is expanded.

j_call: TRBJ1-5
cdr3_length: 12
d_call: -
clone_size: -
v_call: TRBV5-1
cdr3_nt: TGCGCCAGCAGCTTGGAGCATCAGCCCCAGCATTTT
cdr3_aa: CASSLEHQPQHF

j_call: TRBJ2-5
cdr3_length: 14
d_call: TRBD2
clone_size: many
v_call: TRBV7-7
cdr3_nt: TGTGCCAGCAGCCAAAACGGGAGGCAAGAGACCCAGTACTTC
cdr3_aa: CASSQNGRQETQYF

j_call: TRBJ2-2
cdr3_length: 15
d_call: TRBD1
clone_size: many
v_call: TRBV4-2
cdr3_nt: TGTGCCAGCAGCCTAGAGATACAGGGGACCGGGGAGCTGTTTTTT
cdr3_aa: CASSLEIQGTGELFF

j_call: TRBJ1-6
cdr3_length: 16
d_call: -
clone_size: -
v_call: TRBV25-1
cdr3_nt: TGTGCCAGCAGTGAATCTCGCAGCTCCTATAATTCACCCCTCCACTTT
cdr3_aa: CASSESRSSYNSPLHF

j_call: TRBJ2-3
cdr3_length: 15
d_call: TRBD1
clone_size: many
v_call: TRBV7-2
cdr3_nt: TGTGCCAGCAGCTTACTGGACAGGGGCACAGATACGCAGTATTTT
cdr3_aa: CASSLLDRGTDTQYF

j_call: TRBJ2-5
cdr3_length: 14
d_call: TRBD2
clone_size: -
v_call: TRBV7-9
cdr3_nt: TGTGCCAGCCGAACTAGCGGGGGCCAAGAGACCCAGTACTTC
cdr3_aa: CASRTSGGQETQYF

j_call: TRBJ2-5
cdr3_length: 14
d_call: -
clone_size: many
v_call: TRBV11-2
cdr3_nt: TGTGCCAGCAGCTGGAGGACCACCCAAGAGACCCAGTACTTC
cdr3_aa: CASSWRTTQETQYF

j_call: TRBJ2-7
cdr3_length: 14
d_call: TRBD2
clone_size: many
v_call: TRBV12-3/TRBV12-4
cdr3_nt: TGTGCCAGCAGTTTATACGGGGGAGGGTACGAGCAGTACTTC
cdr3_aa: CASSLYGGGYEQYF

j_call: TRBJ1-2
cdr3_length: 14
d_call: -
clone_size: many
v_call: TRBV12-3/TRBV12-4
cdr3_nt: TGTGCCAGCAGTTTCCCCCACCCCACGGGTGGCTACACCTTC
cdr3_aa: CASSFPHPTGGYTF

j_call: TRBJ1-1
cdr3_length: 16
d_call: -
clone_size: -
v_call: TRBV11-2
cdr3_nt: TGTGCCAGCAGCTTAGATCGGACTCAGGGGAGTGTGTTGGCTTTCTTT
cdr3_aa: CASSLDRTQGSVLAFF

j_call: TRBJ1-2
cdr3_length: 13
d_call: -
clone_size: few
v_call: TRBV7-2
cdr3_nt: TGTGCCAGCAGCTTAGACGCCGACCGTGGCTACACCTTC
cdr3_aa: CASSLDADRGYTF

j_call: TRBJ1-5
cdr3_length: 14
d_call: TRBD1
clone_size: few
v_call: TRBV6-2/TRBV6-3
cdr3_nt: TGTGCCAGCCGGGACAGGGATAGCAATCAGCCCCAGCATTTT
cdr3_aa: CASRDRDSNQPQHF

j_call: TRBJ1-2
cdr3_length: 13
d_call: TRBD1
clone_size: many
v_call: TRBV20-1
cdr3_nt: TGCAGTGCTAGGTGGACAGGGAGTCTTGGCTACACCTTC
cdr3_aa: CSARWTGSLGYTF

j_call: TRBJ1-1
cdr3_length: 16
d_call: -
clone_size: -
v_call: TRBV10-3
cdr3_nt: TGTGCCATCAGTGAGAGGGCAGCCGGGGGAAACACTGAAGCTTTCTTT
cdr3_aa: CAISERAAGGNTEAFF

j_call: TRBJ2-5
cdr3_length: 13
d_call: -
clone_size: many
v_call: TRBV5-1
cdr3_nt: TGCGCCAGCAGCGATCAAGCCCAAGAGACCCAGTACTTC
cdr3_aa: CASSDQAQETQYF

j_call: TRBJ2-3
cdr3_length: 15
d_call: TRBD1
clone_size: few
v_call: TRBV18
cdr3_nt: TGTGCCAGCTCCCGGGACAGCGGTGGGGCGGATACGCAGTATTTT
cdr3_aa: CASSRDSGGADTQYF

j_call: TRBJ2-3
cdr3_length: 12
d_call: -
clone_size: many
v_call: TRBV5-5
cdr3_nt: TGTGCCAGCAGCTTGGAAGAAGATACGCAGTATTTT
cdr3_aa: CASSLEEDTQYF

j_call: TRBJ1-1
cdr3_length: 14
d_call: -
clone_size: few
v_call: TRBV2
cdr3_nt: TGTGCCAGCAGTGACAGGTTAATGAACACTGAAGCTTTCTTT
cdr3_aa: CASSDRLMNTEAFF

j_call: TRBJ2-1
cdr3_length: 14
d_call: TRBD2
clone_size: many
v_call: TRBV20-1
cdr3_nt: TGCAGTGCTCGGACTAGCGGGGTCTTGAAGGAGCAGTTCTTC
cdr3_aa: CSARTSGVLKEQFF

j_call: TRBJ1-5
cdr3_length: 14
d_call: -
clone_size: -
v_call: TRBV7-2
cdr3_nt: TGTGCCAGCAGCTTAGACAGGGTGAATCAGCCCCAGCATTTT
cdr3_aa: CASSLDRVNQPQHF

j_call: TRBJ2-5
cdr3_length: 13
d_call: -
clone_size: -
v_call: TRBV11-2
cdr3_nt: TGTGCCAGCAGCCGCCGGAGGGGAGAGACCCAGTACTTC
cdr3_aa: CASSRRRGETQYF

j_call: TRBJ2-6
cdr3_length: 15
d_call: -
clone_size: few
v_call: TRBV12-3/TRBV12-4
cdr3_nt: TGTGCCAGCAGTTTTGGAGGGGCTGGGGCCAACGTCCTGACTTTC
cdr3_aa: CASSFGGAGANVLTF

j_call: TRBJ2-7
cdr3_length: 15
d_call: TRBD2
clone_size: many
v_call: TRBV5-1
cdr3_nt: TGCGCCAGCAGCTGGGGGACTAGCGAAACCTACGAGCAGTACTTC
cdr3_aa: CASSWGTSETYEQYF